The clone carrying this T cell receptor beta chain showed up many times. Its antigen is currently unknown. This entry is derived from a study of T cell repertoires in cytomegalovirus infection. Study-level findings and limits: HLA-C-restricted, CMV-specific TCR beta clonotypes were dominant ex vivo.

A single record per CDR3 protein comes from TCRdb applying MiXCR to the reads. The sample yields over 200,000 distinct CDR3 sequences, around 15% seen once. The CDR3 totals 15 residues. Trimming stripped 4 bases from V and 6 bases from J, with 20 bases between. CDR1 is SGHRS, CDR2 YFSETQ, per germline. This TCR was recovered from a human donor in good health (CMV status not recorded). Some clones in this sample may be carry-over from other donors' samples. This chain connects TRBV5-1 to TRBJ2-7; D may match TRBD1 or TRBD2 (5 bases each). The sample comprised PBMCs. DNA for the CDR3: TGCGCCAGCAGCGGGTCCGGGACCAGAAGTAGCGAGCAGTACTTC. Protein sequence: CASSGSGTRSSEQYF.